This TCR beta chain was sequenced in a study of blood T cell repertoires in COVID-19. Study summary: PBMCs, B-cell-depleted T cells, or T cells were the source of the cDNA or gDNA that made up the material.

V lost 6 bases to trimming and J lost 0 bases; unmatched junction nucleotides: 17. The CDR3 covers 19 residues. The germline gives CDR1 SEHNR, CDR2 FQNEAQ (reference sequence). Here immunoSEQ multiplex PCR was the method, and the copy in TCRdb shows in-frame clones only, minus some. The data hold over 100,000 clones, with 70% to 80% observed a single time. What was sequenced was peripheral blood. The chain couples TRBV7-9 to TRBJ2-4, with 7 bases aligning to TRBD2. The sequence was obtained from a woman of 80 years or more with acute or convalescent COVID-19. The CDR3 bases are TGTGCCAGCAGAGACCAGGGAGGGGTCCCCTCTTCAGCCAAAAACATTCAGTACTTC. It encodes CASRDQGGVPSSAKNIQYF.